This T cell receptor (beta chain) was retrieved from a study of shared clonotypes between healthy human individuals. Study results and caveats: Rarefaction indicated that sorted-subset sequencing remained incomplete although depth was large. Estimated richness was generally greater in naive than memory subsets.

Assay used: immunoSEQ multiplex PCR; TCRdb lists only in-frame clones, some missing. Of some 1.5 million clones listed, roughly 96% are singletons. There were no recent acute infections or vaccinations among the donors, who were healthy HIV-negative adults. Turning to this clone: Its antigen remains unidentified.

This TCR was sampled from a man aged 25 to 40 in good health. Source material: naive CD4+ T cells sorted from blood. As to subset: CD45RA+ positively selected.

The CDR3 DNA sequence: TGTGCCAGCAGTGTCCGGACAGGGAACGAAAAACTGTTTTTT. This encodes CASSVRTGNEKLFF. This sequence joins TRBV28 and TRBJ1-4; 8 nucleotides agree with TRBD1. CDR1 is MDHEN and CDR2 is SYDVKM in the germline V gene. Trimming took 5 bases from V and 8 from J; bases not matched to a gene: 7. This CDR3 is built from 14 residues.